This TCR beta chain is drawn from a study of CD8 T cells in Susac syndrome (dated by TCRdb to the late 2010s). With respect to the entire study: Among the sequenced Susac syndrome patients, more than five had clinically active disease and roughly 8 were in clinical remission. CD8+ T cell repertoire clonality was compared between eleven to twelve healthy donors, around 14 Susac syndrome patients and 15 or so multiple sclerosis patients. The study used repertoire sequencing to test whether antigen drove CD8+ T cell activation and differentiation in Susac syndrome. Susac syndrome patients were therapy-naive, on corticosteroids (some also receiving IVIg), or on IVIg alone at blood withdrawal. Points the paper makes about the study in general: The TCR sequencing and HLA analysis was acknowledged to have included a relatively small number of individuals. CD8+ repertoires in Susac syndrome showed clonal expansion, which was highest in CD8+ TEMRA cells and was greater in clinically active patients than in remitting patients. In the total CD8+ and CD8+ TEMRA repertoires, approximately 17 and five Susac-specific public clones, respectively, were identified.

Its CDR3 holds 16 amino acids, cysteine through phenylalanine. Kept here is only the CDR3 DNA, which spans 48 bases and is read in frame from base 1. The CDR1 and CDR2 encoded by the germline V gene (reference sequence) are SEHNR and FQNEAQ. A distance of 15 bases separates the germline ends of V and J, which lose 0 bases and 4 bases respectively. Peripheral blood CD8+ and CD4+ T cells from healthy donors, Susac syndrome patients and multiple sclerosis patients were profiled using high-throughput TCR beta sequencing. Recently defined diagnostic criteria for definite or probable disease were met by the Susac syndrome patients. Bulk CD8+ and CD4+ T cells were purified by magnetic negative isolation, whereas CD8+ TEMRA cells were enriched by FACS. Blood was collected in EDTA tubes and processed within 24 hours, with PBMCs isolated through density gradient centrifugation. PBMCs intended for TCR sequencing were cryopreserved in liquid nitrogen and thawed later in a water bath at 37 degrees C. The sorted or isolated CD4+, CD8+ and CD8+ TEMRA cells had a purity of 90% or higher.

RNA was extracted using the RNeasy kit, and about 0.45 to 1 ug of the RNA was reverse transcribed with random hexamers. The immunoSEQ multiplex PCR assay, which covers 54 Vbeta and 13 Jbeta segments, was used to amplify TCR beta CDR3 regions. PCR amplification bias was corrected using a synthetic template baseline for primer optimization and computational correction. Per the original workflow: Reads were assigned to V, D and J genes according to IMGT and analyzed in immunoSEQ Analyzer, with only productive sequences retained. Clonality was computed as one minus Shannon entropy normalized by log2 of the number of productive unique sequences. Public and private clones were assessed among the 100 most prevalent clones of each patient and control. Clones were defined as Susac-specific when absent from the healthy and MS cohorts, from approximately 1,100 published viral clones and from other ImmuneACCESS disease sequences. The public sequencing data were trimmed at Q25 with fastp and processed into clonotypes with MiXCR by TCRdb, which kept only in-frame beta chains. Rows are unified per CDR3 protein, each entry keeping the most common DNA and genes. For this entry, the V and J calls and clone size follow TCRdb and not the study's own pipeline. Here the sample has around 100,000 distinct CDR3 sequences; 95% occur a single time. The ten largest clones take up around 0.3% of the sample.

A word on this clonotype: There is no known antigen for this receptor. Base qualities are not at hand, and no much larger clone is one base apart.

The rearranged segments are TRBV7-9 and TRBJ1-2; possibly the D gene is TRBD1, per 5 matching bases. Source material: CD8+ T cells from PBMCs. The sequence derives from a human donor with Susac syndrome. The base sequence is TGTGCCAGCAGCTTAGCGTCCACAGACAGAGTCTATGGCTACACCTTC. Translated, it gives CASSLASTDRVYGYTF. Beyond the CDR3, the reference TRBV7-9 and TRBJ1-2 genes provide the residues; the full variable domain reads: DTGVSQNPRHKITKRGQNVTFRCDPISEHNRLYWYRQTLGQGPEFLTYFQNEAQLEKSRLLSDRFSAERPKGSFSTLEIQRTEQGDSAMYLCASSLASTDRVYGYTFGSGTRLTVV.